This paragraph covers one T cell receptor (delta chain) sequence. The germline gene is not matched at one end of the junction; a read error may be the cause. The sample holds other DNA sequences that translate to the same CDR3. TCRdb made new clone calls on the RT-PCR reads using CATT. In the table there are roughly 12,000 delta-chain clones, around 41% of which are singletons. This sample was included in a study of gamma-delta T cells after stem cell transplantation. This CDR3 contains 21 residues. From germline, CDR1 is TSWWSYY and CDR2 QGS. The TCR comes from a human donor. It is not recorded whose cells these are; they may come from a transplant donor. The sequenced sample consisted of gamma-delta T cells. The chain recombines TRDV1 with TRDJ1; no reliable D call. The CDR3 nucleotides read TGTGCTCTTGGGGAACAAAGTCTTCTACCATGGGAGAGCCGAGACACCGACAAACTCATCTTT. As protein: CALGEQSLLPWESRDTDKLIF.